This TCR beta chain stems from a study of T-cell reconstitution after alpha-beta-depleted transplantation in children. The authors prepared the TCRbeta library with unique molecular identifiers. TCRdb re-called the PCR reads through MiXCR, storing one row per CDR3 protein. The sample has around 600,000 distinct CDR3 sequences, roughly 23% seen once; the top ten hold 14%. This clonotype has only a few counts. The antigen remains unidentified. Findings and limits, study-wide: Several hundred expanded graft clones reportedly supplied alpha-beta T cells about two months after transplant.

V dropped 4 bases and J dropped 10 bases, with 8 bases sitting between them. The CDR3 has 11 amino acids. The germline V gene has CDR1 SEHNR and CDR2 FQNEAQ (reference sequence). V gene TRBV7-9 combines with J gene TRBJ2-1; D unclear. This sequence was found in a boy younger than two who had a stem cell transplant for acute myeloid leukemia, so the T cells may come from the graft donor. The sequencing used PBMCs, mostly from graft donor cells, collected 360 days after TCRalphabeta/CD19-depleted stem cell transplant. CDR3 residues: CASSSPVEQFF. The DNA for the CDR3 is TGTGCCAGCAGCTCCCCGGTGGAGCAGTTCTTC.